Listed below are T cell receptor beta chains from one sample, sequenced in a study of T-cell memory formation after mild COVID-19. MiXCR was run by TCRdb on the 5' RACE reads, yielding one entry per CDR3 protein. The sample consists of around 340,000 distinct CDR3 sequences, roughly 15% of them appearing once. Sequencing used PBMCs or a T cell subset sorted from them (not recorded which). These receptors were collected from a man between 18 and 35 years old who had mild COVID-19 (a few samples of this study predate the infection). Cell type and time point are not known. The CDR3 runs from the conserved cysteine through the conserved F or W. Fields, in order: V gene, CDR3 protein.

>TRBV6-5
CASSWGLPASYGYTF
>TRBV5-1
CASSLEVADTQYF
>TRBV13
CASSYRQGNSEKLFF
>TRBV2
CASSPQGREKLFF
>TRBV20-1
CSATLLAGYNEQFF
>TRBV5-1
CASSQGALTYNEQFF
>TRBV20-1
CSARDPRGHETQYF
>TRBV3-1
CASRDQGEETQYF
>TRBV7-2
CASSKESGANVLTF
>TRBV4-1
CASSQVRNTGELFF
>TRBV4-2
CASSQESARGNEKLFF
>TRBV5-4
CASSLVLAGSYNEQFF
>TRBV3-1
CASSHGPQETQYF
>TRBV28
CASIGGLAKNIQYF
>TRBV6-5
CASSPQAGYTDTQYF
>TRBV12-5
CASGLVLTDTQYF
>TRBV10-2
CASTDRAGNTIYF
>TRBV5-1
CASSYRTGVSNTEAFF
>TRBV6-1
CASSEGAGGQPQHF
>TRBV10-3
CAISESTGWNTIYF
>TRBV7-8
CATREAGGGETQYF
>TRBV6-2/TRBV6-3
CASSYYGGTQYF
>TRBV7-6
CASTSQPDYGYTF
>TRBV7-2
CASSQFRDGAFF
>TRBV7-2
CASSLGLLAAASQETQYF
>TRBV13
CASSPPEGPNTEAFF
>TRBV24-1
CATSLTGYEQYF
>TRBV5-6
CASRYGPGQGSGEQFF
>TRBV6-5
CASKKPEENTEAFF
>TRBV20-1
CSARDHGAGNTIYF
>TRBV3-1
CASSQTSGTGGNEKLFF
>TRBV6-5
CASSYSPGDEKLFF
>TRBV11-2
CASSPPGVYGYTF
>TRBV9
CASSAGQGRETQYF
>TRBV12-3/TRBV12-4
CASRTGSYNEQFF
>TRBV9
CASSVELVTTQYF
>TRBV7-3
CASSLTPLVEYGEQYF
>TRBV15
CATSIGRGGLGKLFF
>TRBV6-2/TRBV6-3
CASSHRNRGGTGELFF
>TRBV20-1
CSAIIDTGVQPQHF
>TRBV5-1
CASSLDGSPGYEQYF
>TRBV4-1
CASRPRDTGELFF